This T cell receptor beta chain was recorded in a study of shared clonotypes between healthy human individuals. The CDR3 is 17 residues long. Trimming stripped 4 bases from V and 5 bases from J, with 23 bases between. The V gene's germline CDR1 is SGHVS and CDR2 FQNEAQ. The method was immunoSEQ multiplex PCR; TCRdb's version includes in-frame clones alone and lacks a portion of them. The sample consists of 1.4 million to 1.5 million clones, roughly 96% of them appearing once. The sequence came from a man aged 30 to 45 in good health. This chain uses TRBV7-8 with TRBJ2-5; D unclear. The material sequenced was naive CD4+ T cells sorted from blood. Subset here: CD45RA+ positively selected. The CDR3 DNA reads as TGTGCCAGCAGCTCCTCCCGGTGGAGCCCCACCGGGGAGACCCAGTACTTC. Translation gives CASSSSRWSPTGETQYF.